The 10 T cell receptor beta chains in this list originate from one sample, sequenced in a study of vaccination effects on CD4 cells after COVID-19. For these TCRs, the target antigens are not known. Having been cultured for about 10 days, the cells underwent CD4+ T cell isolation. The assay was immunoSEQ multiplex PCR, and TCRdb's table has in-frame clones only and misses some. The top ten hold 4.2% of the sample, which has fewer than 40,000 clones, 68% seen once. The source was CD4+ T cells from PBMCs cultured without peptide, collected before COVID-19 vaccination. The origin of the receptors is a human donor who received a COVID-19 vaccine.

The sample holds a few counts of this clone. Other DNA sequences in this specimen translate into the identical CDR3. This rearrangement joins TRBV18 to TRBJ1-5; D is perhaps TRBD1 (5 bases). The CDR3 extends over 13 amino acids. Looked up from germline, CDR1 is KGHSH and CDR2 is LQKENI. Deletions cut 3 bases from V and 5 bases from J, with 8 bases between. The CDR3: CASSPGGDQPQHF. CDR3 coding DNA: TGTGCCAGCTCACCTGGGGGGGATCAGCCCCAGCATTTT.

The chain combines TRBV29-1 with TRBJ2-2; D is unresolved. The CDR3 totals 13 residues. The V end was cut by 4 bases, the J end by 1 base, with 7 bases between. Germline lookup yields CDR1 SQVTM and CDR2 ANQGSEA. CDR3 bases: TGCAGCGTTGTGTGGGAGAACACCGGGGAGCTGTTTTTT. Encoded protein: CSVVWENTGELFF.

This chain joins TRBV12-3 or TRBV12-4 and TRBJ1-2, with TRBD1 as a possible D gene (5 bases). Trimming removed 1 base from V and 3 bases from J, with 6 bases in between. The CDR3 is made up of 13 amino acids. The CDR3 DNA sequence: TGTGCCAGCAGTTTAGGGGGGGACTATGGCTACACCTTC. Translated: CASSLGGDYGYTF.

DNA for the CDR3: TGTGCCACCAGTGATATAGCGGGGAGGTCTAGCACAGATACGCAGTATTTT. The encoded protein is CATSDIAGRSSTDTQYF. The chain couples TRBV24-1 to TRBJ2-3; 8 positions match TRBD2. Germline CDR1 and CDR2: KGHDR and SFDVKD. This CDR3 has 17 amino acids. After removal of 3 bases from V and 0 bases from J, the junction contained 7 bases not matched to a gene.

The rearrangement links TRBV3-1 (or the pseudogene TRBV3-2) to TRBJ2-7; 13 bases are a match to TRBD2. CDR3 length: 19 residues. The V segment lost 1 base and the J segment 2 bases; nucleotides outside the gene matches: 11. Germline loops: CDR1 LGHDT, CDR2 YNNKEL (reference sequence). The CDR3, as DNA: TGTGCCAGCAGCCAAGCGACTAGCGGGAGGCTACTACTGACCTACGAGCAGTACTTC. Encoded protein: CASSQATSGRLLLTYEQYF.

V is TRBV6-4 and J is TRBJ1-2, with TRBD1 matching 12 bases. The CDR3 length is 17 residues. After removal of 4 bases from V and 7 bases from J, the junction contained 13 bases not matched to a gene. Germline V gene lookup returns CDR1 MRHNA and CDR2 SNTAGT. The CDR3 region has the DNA TGTGCCAGCAGTGTCCGGGACAGGGGGCGCTTTTCTCGTGGCTACACCTTC. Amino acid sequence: CASSVRDRGRFSRGYTF.

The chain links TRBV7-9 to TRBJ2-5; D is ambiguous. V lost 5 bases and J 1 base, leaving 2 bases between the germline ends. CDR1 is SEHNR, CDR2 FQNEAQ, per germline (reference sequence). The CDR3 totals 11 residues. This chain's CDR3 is CASSVQETQYF. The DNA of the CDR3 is TGTGCCAGCAGCGTCCAAGAGACCCAGTACTTC. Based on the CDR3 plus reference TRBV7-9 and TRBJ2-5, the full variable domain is DTGVSQNPRHKITKRGQNVTFRCDPISEHNRLYWYRQTLGQGPEFLTYFQNEAQLEKSRLLSDRFSAERPKGSFSTLEIQRTEQGDSAMYLCASSVQETQYFGPGTRLLVL.

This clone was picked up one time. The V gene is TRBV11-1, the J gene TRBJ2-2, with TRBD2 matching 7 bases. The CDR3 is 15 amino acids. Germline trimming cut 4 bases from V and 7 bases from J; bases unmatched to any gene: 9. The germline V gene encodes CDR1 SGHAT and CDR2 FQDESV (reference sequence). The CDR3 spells CASSSMREYGGELFF. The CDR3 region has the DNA TGTGCCAGCAGCTCAATGCGGGAGTACGGCGGGGAGCTGTTTTTT.

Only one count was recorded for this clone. For the CDR3, the DNA is TGTGCCAGCAGTGAAAAGCAGGTAGACAATGAGCAGTTCTTC. This sequence encodes CASSEKQVDNEQFF. The chain is built from TRBV2 and TRBJ2-1; no firm D call. In germline, CDR1 is SNHLY, CDR2 FYNNEI. The CDR3 has 14 residues. V was trimmed by 2 bases and J by 5 bases, leaving 10 bases between them.

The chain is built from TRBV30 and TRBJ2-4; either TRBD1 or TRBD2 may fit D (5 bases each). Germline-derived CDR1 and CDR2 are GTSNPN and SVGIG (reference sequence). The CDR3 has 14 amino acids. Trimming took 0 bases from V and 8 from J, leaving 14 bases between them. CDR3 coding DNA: TGTGCCTGGAGTGTACAAGGGGTGAGGGACATTCAGTACTTC. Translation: CAWSVQGVRDIQYF.